These 10 T cell receptor beta chains share one sample of origin, sequenced in a study of T cell responses to AZD1222 COVID-19 vaccine. Method: immunoSEQ multiplex PCR; TCRdb's copy keeps in-frame clones and lacks some. The sample contains over 130,000 clones, around nine tenths of which appear only once. The sequencing used peripheral blood, collected 28 days after the second AZD1222 dose. These receptors were obtained from an adult who received the AZD1222 COVID-19 vaccine.

This CDR3 reads CASSQDQVTQGANVLTF. CDR3 nucleotide sequence: TGTGCCAGCAGCCAAGATCAGGTGACCCAGGGGGCCAACGTCCTGACTTTC. This chain connects TRBV3-1 (or the pseudogene TRBV3-2) to TRBJ2-6, with unresolved D. CDR3 length equals 17 residues. Germline CDR1 is LGHDT and CDR2 is YNNKEL (reference sequence). Trimming cost V 0 bases and J 4 bases, with 13 bases left between them.

The chain links TRBV5-1 to TRBJ2-2; possibly TRBD2 for D (6 bases). The V and J ends lost 4 bases and 2 bases respectively, with 15 bases between them. The germline CDR1 and CDR2 sequences are SGHRS and YFSETQ. The CDR3 covers 16 residues. Here the CDR3 DNA reads TGCGCCAGCAGCCCGGAGGAGGGCCTCAACACCGGGGAGCTGTTTTTT. Translated: CASSPEEGLNTGELFF.

V is TRBV11-2 and J is TRBJ2-2; unclear D gene. Trimming pared 0 bases from V and 2 bases from J, leaving 4 bases between. The length of the CDR3 is 14 residues. The V gene's germline CDR1 is SGHAT and CDR2 FQNNGV. CDR3 sequence reads: CASSLETNTGELFF. The CDR3, as DNA: TGTGCCAGCAGCTTAGAGACCAACACCGGGGAGCTGTTTTTT.

As to this clone: At the DNA level, this CDR3 is encoded by other sequences in the same sample as well. The chain uses TRBV7-9 and TRBJ1-1; D may be TRBD1 (5 bases). Germline CDR1 and CDR2: SEHNR and FQNEAQ (reference sequence). V was pared by 0 bases and J by 1 base, with 6 bases between. The CDR3 contains 14 residues. The chain's CDR3 is CASSLAGGNTEAFF. The CDR3 DNA reads as TGTGCCAGCAGCTTAGCGGGGGGGAACACTGAAGCTTTCTTT.

The rearrangement links TRBV5-4 to TRBJ1-2, with D uncertain. The CDR3 contains 14 residues. V gave up 0 bases and J gave up 0 bases, with 6 bases separating them. The germline V gene has CDR1 SGHNT and CDR2 YYREEE (reference sequence). CDR3 DNA: TGTGCCAGCAGCTTGGCCCTTGCTAACTATGGCTACACCTTC. Its translation is CASSLALANYGYTF.

This clone was counted only a few times. This chain links TRBV21-1 with TRBJ2-7. TRBV21-1 is a recognized pseudogene. The CDR3 loop spans 18 amino acids. The CDR3: CASSKAGIGGTPAYEQYF. CDR3 DNA: TGTGCCAGCAGCAAAGCGGGGATTGGGGGGACACCGGCCTACGAGCAGTACTTC.

This clone was seen more than once but under ten times. The chain links TRBV5-8 to TRBJ2-3, with 12 bases fitting TRBD2. The junction had 7 bases not matched to a gene; V was cut back by 2 bases and J by 3 bases. This CDR3 comprises 17 residues. In germline, CDR1 is SGHTS, CDR2 YDEGEE. CDR3 sequence: CASSFGLAGINTDTQYF. CDR3 in DNA: TGTGCCAGCAGCTTCGGACTAGCGGGGATTAATACAGATACGCAGTATTTT.

This clone was seen more than once but under ten times. The V call is TRBV5-1, the J call TRBJ1-2, with D unclear. V lost 2 bases, J lost 3 bases, and 14 bases lay in between. CDR3 length equals 15 residues. Germline CDR1 and CDR2: SGHRS and YFSETQ. DNA for the CDR3: TGCGCCAGCAGCTTAGATCAAGACCGGGACTATGGCTACACCTTC. Translation gives CASSLDQDRDYGYTF. Full variable domain (remainder filled in from reference TRBV5-1 and TRBJ1-2): KAGVTQTPRYLIKTRGQQVTLSCSPISGHRSVSWYQQTPGQGLQFLFEYFSETQRNKGNFPGRFSGRQFSNSRSEMNVSTLELGDSALYLCASSLDQDRDYGYTFGSGTRLTVV.

V is TRBV19 and J is TRBJ2-5; a weak D match, TRBD2 (6 bases). V was cut by 5 bases and J by 2 bases, with 15 bases left in between. Per the germline V gene, CDR1 is LNHDA and CDR2 is SQIVND (reference sequence). The CDR3 spans 15 residues. This chain's CDR3 is CASSAGLNTQETQYF. DNA for the CDR3: TGTGCCAGTAGTGCGGGACTGAACACTCAAGAGACCCAGTACTTC.

The gene calls are TRBV29-1 and TRBJ1-1; maybe TRBD1 (6 bases). The CDR3 totals 13 residues. Trimming cost V 7 bases and J 0 bases, with 12 bases left between them. Germline V gene data show CDR1 as SQVTM and CDR2 as ANQGSEA. The CDR3 DNA reads TGCAGCGGCGGGACACCCGTGAACACTGAAGCTTTCTTT. Translation: CSGGTPVNTEAFF.